The clone carrying this T cell receptor (beta chain) was seen only a few times. Its antigen is undetermined. The V end lost 2 bases, the J end lost 1 base, and 5 bases lay between the germline ends. This CDR3 has 13 amino acids. Germline V gene sequence: CDR1 WSHSY, CDR2 SAAADI. Amplification used 60 Vbeta primers and 13 Jbeta primers. The data were produced by immunoSEQ multiplex PCR, yet TCRdb's version contains in-frame clones alone and is incomplete. The table includes 200,000 to 250,000 clones, approximately 80% detected once. The source of the sample is a study of cytomegalovirus exposure and HLA in healthy donors. For the study at large: From HLA-typed donors, an early data release held about 85 million unique TCRs. Of the donors genotyped, some 400 in all, around 76% fell in the Caucasian-associated ancestry cluster.

Study-wide results and limits: Most TCR sequences proved rare, with some public TCRs found in many donors. Associated with cytomegalovirus, according to the listing, were fewer than 200 TCR beta chains.

Sequenced material: PBMCs. V usage is TRBV10-2 and J usage is TRBJ1-1; TRBD1 is a possible D gene (5 bases). The receptor was derived from a girl aged 2 to 10 in good health and CMV-seronegative. The CDR3 region has the DNA TGCGCCAGCAGTGAGCAGGGGAACACTGAAGCTTTCTTT. Protein sequence: CASSEQGNTEAFF.